The 13 T cell receptor beta chains below all came from one sample that was sequenced in a study of cytomegalovirus exposure and HLA in healthy donors. PCR primers comprised 60 Vbeta and 13 Jbeta primers. Data came from immunoSEQ multiplex PCR; TCRdb stores just in-frame clones and leaves some out. This sample has some 140,000 clones, with roughly three quarters found just once. Sequencing was performed on PBMCs. The receptors shown here come from a young man in good health and CMV-seronegative.

The chain is built from TRBV7-9 and TRBJ2-3; TRBD2 might be the D (5 bases). V was clipped by 10 bases and J by 4 bases, with 15 bases between them. The CDR3 is made up of 13 amino acids. Germline V CDR1 and CDR2: SEHNR, FQNEAQ (reference sequence). This CDR3 is CATSQLVSDTQYF. CDR3 in DNA: TGTGCCACCTCGCAACTAGTTTCAGATACGCAGTATTTT.

The V call is TRBV2, the J call TRBJ2-7; tentative D call: TRBD1 (6 bases). CDR1 and CDR2 from the germline V gene are SNHLY and FYNNEI. V dropped 8 bases and J dropped 2 bases, with 10 bases sitting between them. CDR3 length: 12 amino acids. The CDR3 sequence is CASEKGAYEQYF. DNA of the CDR3: TGTGCCAGCGAGAAGGGGGCCTACGAGCAGTACTTC.

The V and J genes are TRBV28 and TRBJ1-1; D unclear. The CDR3 sequence is 15 residues long. Germline V gene sequence: CDR1 MDHEN, CDR2 SYDVKM. Deletions cut 2 bases from V and 0 bases from J, with 10 bases between. CDR3 DNA sequence: TGTGCCAGCAGTTTAAGAGGGATGGTGAACACTGAAGCTTTCTTT. Amino acids: CASSLRGMVNTEAFF.

The gene calls are TRBV29-1 and TRBJ1-2, with a weak D call TRBD1 (6 bases). Germline assignment: CDR1 SQVTM and CDR2 ANQGSEA. V was clipped by 5 bases and J by 8 bases, with 12 bases between them. The CDR3 is 11 amino acids. CDR3 sequence: CSVPSGVGYTF. CDR3 nucleotides: TGCAGCGTTCCTTCAGGGGTCGGCTACACCTTC.

This chain joins TRBV7-2 and TRBJ2-5, with 10 bases matching TRBD2. From germline, CDR1 is SGHTA and CDR2 FQGNSA. The CDR3 length is 15 residues. The ends lost 7 bases at V and 8 bases at J; junction bases unmatched: 13. The CDR3 loop is CASILTSGMGETQYF. In nucleotides, the CDR3 is TGTGCCAGCATCCTCACTAGCGGGATGGGAGAAACCCAGTACTTC.

V and J are TRBV11-2 and TRBJ2-7; 10 nucleotides line up with TRBD2. The V segment lost 1 base and the J segment 4 bases; nucleotides outside the gene matches: 4. The CDR3 totals 15 residues. Germline loops: CDR1 SGHAT, CDR2 FQNNGV. The CDR3 DNA is TGTGCCAGCAGCTTAGCCTGGACTAGCGGTTACGAGCAGTACTTC. It encodes CASSLAWTSGYEQYF.

The J gene is TRBJ2-7, the V gene TRBV20-1, with 8 bases lining up with TRBD1. Looked up from germline, CDR1 is DFQATT and CDR2 is SNEGSKA (reference sequence). With V trimmed by 5 bases and J by 5 bases, 2 bases remained unmatched. This CDR3 comprises 11 residues. The CDR3 is CSAGQGNEQYF. CDR3 coding DNA: TGCAGTGCTGGACAGGGCAACGAGCAGTACTTC.

The genes are TRBV10-1 and TRBJ2-1; 7 nucleotides match TRBD2. From germline, CDR1 is WNHNN and CDR2 SYGVQD (reference sequence). V lost 8 bases to trimming and J lost 5 bases; unmatched junction nucleotides: 6. This CDR3 is built from 13 residues. For the CDR3, the DNA is TGCGCCAGCCCGGCGGGAGTGAACAATGAGCAGTTCTTC. Its translation is CASPAGVNNEQFF.

The rearrangement joins TRBV10-3 to TRBJ2-3; D might be TRBD2 (5 bases). Germline CDR1 and CDR2: ENHRY and SYGVKD. The germline V and J ends were trimmed by 3 bases and 3 bases, with 10 bases remaining between them. The CDR3 loop spans 14 amino acids. CDR3 DNA sequence: TGTGCCATCAGTGACGGCGGGTCAACAGATACGCAGTATTTT. Translation: CAISDGGSTDTQYF.

Concerning this clone itself: The sample contains more than one DNA sequence encoding this CDR3. This chain links TRBV27 with TRBJ1-1, with D tentatively TRBD1 (5 bases). This CDR3 region has 14 residues. Germline loops: CDR1 MNHEY, CDR2 SMNVEV (reference sequence). Trimming took off 3 bases at V and 5 bases at J, with 13 bases between the two ends. The CDR3 loop is CASSLVGGSTEAFF. CDR3 nucleotide sequence: TGTGCCAGCAGTTTGGTGGGGGGGAGTACTGAAGCTTTCTTT.

The chain couples TRBV7-9 to TRBJ2-4; D might be TRBD2 (6 bases). The CDR3 runs 17 residues. Trimming stripped 3 bases from V and 5 bases from J, with 20 bases between. The germline CDR1 and CDR2 sequences are SEHNR and FQNEAQ (reference sequence). CDR3 DNA sequence: TGTGCCAGCAGCTTCGCCCCCAGCGCGGGAATCGAAAACATTCAGTACTTC. Amino acids: CASSFAPSAGIENIQYF.

The sample holds a few counts of this clone. CDR3 in amino acids: CSAGDGQGGGPQHF. In nucleotides, the CDR3 is TGCAGCGCAGGGGATGGACAGGGGGGAGGGCCCCAGCATTTT. The chain couples TRBV29-1 to TRBJ1-5; TRBD1 matches 10 bases. There are 14 residues in the CDR3. Trimming cost V 7 bases and J 9 bases; bases outside gene matches: 12. Germline CDR1 reads SQVTM; CDR2 reads ANQGSEA.

This sequence joins TRBV6-1 and TRBJ1-2, with a weak D call TRBD1 (5 bases). The CDR3 is 14 residues long. Trimming stripped 4 bases from V and 4 bases from J, with 13 bases between. Germline assignment: CDR1 MNHNS and CDR2 SASEGT. The CDR3: CASSATTDLYGYTF. CDR3 DNA: TGTGCCAGCAGTGCCACGACAGACCTCTATGGCTACACCTTC.